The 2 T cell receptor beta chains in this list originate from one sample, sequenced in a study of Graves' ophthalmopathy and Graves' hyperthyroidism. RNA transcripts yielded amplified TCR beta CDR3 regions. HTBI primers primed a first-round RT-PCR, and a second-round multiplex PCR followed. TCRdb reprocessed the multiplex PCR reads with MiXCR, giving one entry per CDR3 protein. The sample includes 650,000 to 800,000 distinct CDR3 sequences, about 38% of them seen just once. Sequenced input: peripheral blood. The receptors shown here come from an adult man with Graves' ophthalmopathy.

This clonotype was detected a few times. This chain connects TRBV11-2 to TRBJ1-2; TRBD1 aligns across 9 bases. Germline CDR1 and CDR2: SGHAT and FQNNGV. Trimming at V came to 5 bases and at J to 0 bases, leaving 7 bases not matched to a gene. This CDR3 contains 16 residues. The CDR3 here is CASSRTGTGTNYGYTF. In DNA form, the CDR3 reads TGTGCCAGCAGCCGCACCGGGACAGGGACTAACTATGGCTACACCTTC.

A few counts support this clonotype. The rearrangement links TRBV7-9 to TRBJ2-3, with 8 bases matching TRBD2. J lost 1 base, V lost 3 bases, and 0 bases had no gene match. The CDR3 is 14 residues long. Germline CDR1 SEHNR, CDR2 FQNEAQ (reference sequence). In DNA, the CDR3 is TGTGCCAGCAGCTTTAGCGGGGGCACAGATACGCAGTATTTT. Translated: CASSFSGGTDTQYF.